The clone carrying this T cell receptor beta chain occurred a few times. The target antigen is unknown. CDR1 is SGHRS, CDR2 YFSETQ, per germline. The CDR3 spans 12 residues. Trimming left V 3 bases short and J 2 bases short, with 6 bases between. The entry originates in a study of T cells in Graves' hyperthyroidism and ophthalmopathy. Study-wide points: Stable hyperthyroidism and ophthalmopathy were separated using 13 V-J signatures.

What was amplified from RNA transcripts were TCR beta CDR3 regions. With the HTBI primer set, the TCR CDR3 went through a first round of RT-PCR. TCRdb reanalysed the multiplex PCR reads using MiXCR and keeps one entry per CDR3 protein. The data show 600,000 to 900,000 distinct CDR3 sequences, approximately 16% seen once. This clonotype was obtained from a man between 18 and 35 years old with Graves' hyperthyroidism. V usage is TRBV5-1 and J usage is TRBJ2-7; D unresolved. Sequenced sample: blood. CDR3: CASSYGTYEQYF. DNA for the CDR3: TGCGCCAGCAGCTATGGGACCTACGAGCAGTACTTC.